A selection of T cell receptor beta chains follows, all from one sample in a study of blood T cell repertoires in COVID-19. Profiling relied on immunoSEQ multiplex PCR, and the TCRdb table lists in-frame clones only, not all of them. The sample carries about 200,000 clones, 70% to 90% recorded once. The sequencing sample was made of peripheral blood. These TCRs come from a man between 45 and 60 years old with COVID-19, enrolled during active disease. Both conserved end residues are part of each CDR3. Fields, in order: D gene, V gene, clone size, J gene, CDR3 DNA, CDR3 protein. D genes are given only for firm matches. Part of the rows lack a size; the others show once, few, many or a class for expanded clones.

>TRBD2|TRBV5-4|NA|TRBJ2-3
TGTGCCAGCAGCCCGGGACTAGCGGGGGGGCAGGTGTATTTT
CASSPGLAGGQVYF
>NA|TRBV30|NA|TRBJ1-3
TGTGCCTCACCAGGCCCCTCTGGAAACACCATATATTTT
CASPGPSGNTIYF
>NA|TRBV7-8|NA|TRBJ2-3
TGTGCCAGCAGCTTAGATCTGGTACTAGATACGCAGTATTTT
CASSLDLVLDTQYF
>TRBD1|TRBV7-2|NA|TRBJ2-5
TGTGCCAGCAGCGTCCTCAGGGGGAAAGAGACCCAGTACTTC
CASSVLRGKETQYF
>NA|TRBV6-5|NA|TRBJ2-5
TGTGCCAGCAGTTCCCGGCCACATCGAGGGGAGACCCAGTACTTC
CASSSRPHRGETQYF
>TRBD1|TRBV5-4|NA|TRBJ2-3
TGTGCCAGCAGCATATCCGGGACAGGCACAGATACGCAGTATTTT
CASSISGTGTDTQYF
>TRBD1|TRBV18|NA|TRBJ1-4
TGTGCCAGCTCACCTCGGACAGGGGTATCTAATGAAAAACTGTTTTTT
CASSPRTGVSNEKLFF
>NA|TRBV20-1|NA|TRBJ2-7
TGCAGTGCTAGTGGACCCGCGCGGAAGGCCTACGAGCAGTACTTC
CSASGPARKAYEQYF
>NA|TRBV21-1|NA|TRBJ2-5
TGTGCCAGCAGCAGCTCCCCGGAGACTAGCGCTGCCCAAGAGACCCAGTACTTC
CASSSSPETSAAQETQYF
>NA|TRBV27|few|TRBJ2-2
TGTGCCAGCAAAAGGAGGGCCGACACCGGGGAGCTGTTTTTT
CASKRRADTGELFF
>NA|TRBV5-5|once|TRBJ1-3
TGTGCCAGCAGCTTGGGGCAGGGTCGAAACACCATATATTTT
CASSLGQGRNTIYF
>TRBD1|TRBV2|NA|TRBJ2-2
TGTGCCAGCAGTGAAAGACAGGGGGCTATCGGGGAGCTGTTTTTT
CASSERQGAIGELFF
>NA|TRBV9|NA|TRBJ2-1
TGTGCCAGCAGCCCGCAGGGGTGGGGAACGGACAATGAGCAGTTCTTC
CASSPQGWGTDNEQFF
>NA|TRBV11-3|NA|TRBJ1-1
TGTGCCAGCAGCTTAGATAGTACGAACACTGAAGCTTTCTTT
CASSLDSTNTEAFF
>NA|TRBV18|NA|TRBJ2-5
TGTGCCAGCTCACCACACCCGACACAAGAGACCCAGTACTTC
CASSPHPTQETQYF
>NA|TRBV27|NA|TRBJ2-3
TGTGCCAGCAGTTTATTGGGCGGGGGCTTCACAGATACGCAGTATTTT
CASSLLGGGFTDTQYF
>NA|TRBV27|NA|TRBJ1-2
TGTGCCAGCAGTGGCAGTGGTGGCTACACCTTC
CASSGSGGYTF
>TRBD1|TRBV7-9|NA|TRBJ2-6
TGTGCCAGCAGCTCGCGGACAGGGTTTGGGGCCAACGTCCTGACTTTC
CASSSRTGFGANVLTF
>TRBD2|TRBV7-9|NA|TRBJ2-7
TGTGCCAGCAGCTTAGATCTAGCGGGAGGAGACGAGCAGTACTTC
CASSLDLAGGDEQYF
>NA|TRBV5-4|NA|TRBJ2-1
TGTGCCAGCAGCCCTGGGGAGATACTTGGGGAGCAGTTCTTC
CASSPGEILGEQFF
>NA|TRBV14|NA|TRBJ1-2
TGTGCCAGCAGCCACAGACAGCCTGATATTATGGGTCTCACCTTC
CASSHRQPDIMGLTF
>NA|TRBV19|NA|TRBJ2-2
TGTGCCAGTAGGGGGGGACAAGGGTGGGCTAGCGGCTACGGGGAGCTGTTTTTT
CASRGGQGWASGYGELFF
>TRBD2|TRBV3-1/TRBV3-2|NA|TRBJ2-1
TGTGCCAGCAGCCAAAATCCGCTAGCGGGGGGGCTGTTCTTC
CASSQNPLAGGLFF
>TRBD1|TRBV27|NA|TRBJ1-1
TGTGCCAGCAGCGGAGCGGGACAGGACCATCGAAGAGCTTTCTTT
CASSGAGQDHRRAFF
>NA|TRBV18|NA|TRBJ1-5
TGTGCCAGCTCACCCACTCGTGCGGGGGTGGCTCAGCCCCAGCATTTT
CASSPTRAGVAQPQHF
>NA|TRBV7-2|NA|TRBJ2-4
TGTGCCAGCAGCTTAGTCCAGGCCAAAAACATTCAGTACTTC
CASSLVQAKNIQYF
>NA|TRBV12-5|NA|TRBJ2-1
TGTGCTAGTGGTTTGTTGAGAATGCTCTCCTACAATGAGCAGTTCTTC
CASGLLRMLSYNEQFF
>TRBD1|TRBV3-1/TRBV3-2|NA|TRBJ2-7
TGTGCCAGCAGCCCCCGGGACAGGTGGAACGAGCAGTACTTC
CASSPRDRWNEQYF
>NA|TRBV5-5|NA|TRBJ2-1
TGTGCCAGCAGCTTGGGTACTCTCTACAATGAGCAGTTCTTC
CASSLGTLYNEQFF
>TRBD2|TRBV7-9|NA|TRBJ2-1
TGTGCCAGCAGCTCACTAGCGGGGGGGACAAATGAGCAGTTCTTC
CASSSLAGGTNEQFF
>TRBD1|TRBV19|NA|TRBJ2-2
TGTGCCAGTAGTCGGCAGGGACAGGGCACCGGGGAGCTGTTTTTT
CASSRQGQGTGELFF
>TRBD1|TRBV18|NA|TRBJ1-2
TGTGCCAGCTCACCGAGGCAGGGGGCTGGCTATGGCTACACCTTC
CASSPRQGAGYGYTF
>TRBD1|TRBV19|NA|TRBJ1-5
TGTGCCATTGGTACAGGGGGCAATCAGCCCCAGCATTTT
CAIGTGGNQPQHF
>NA|TRBV6-2/TRBV6-3|once|TRBJ2-4
TGTGCCAGCAGTGATTGGGGGGGGCCCTCAAACATTCAGTACTTC
CASSDWGGPSNIQYF
>NA|TRBV23-1|NA|TRBJ2-2
TGCGCCAGCAGTCAAATCGAGGGCACGAGAACCGGGGAGCTGTTTTTT
CASSQIEGTRTGELFF
>TRBD2|TRBV7-2|few|TRBJ2-5
TGTGCCAGCAGCTTAGTTTGGGCTAGCGGGAAGCAAGAGACCCAGTACTTC
CASSLVWASGKQETQYF
>TRBD1|TRBV12-3/TRBV12-4|NA|TRBJ2-7
TGTGCCAGCAGACAGGGACAGGGACCCGGGCAGTACTTC
CASRQGQGPGQYF
>TRBD1|TRBV2|NA|TRBJ2-7
TGTGCCAGCAATAAGGACAGGGGCTCCGAGCAGTACTTC
CASNKDRGSEQYF
>NA|TRBV5-4|NA|TRBJ2-5
TGTGCCAGCAGCTTGTCGGGGGTCGAGACCCAGTACTTC
CASSLSGVETQYF
>NA|TRBV30|NA|TRBJ1-1
TGTGCCTGGAGTGGGGGGGTAGTAATGAACACTGAAGCTTTCTTT
CAWSGGVVMNTEAFF
>TRBD1|TRBV18|NA|TRBJ2-7
TGTGCCAGCTCACGTGCCCAGGGGGCTGGCGAGCAGTACTTC
CASSRAQGAGEQYF
>NA|TRBV21-1|NA|TRBJ2-1
TGTGCCAGCACGCCAGAGGGGGCCTACAATGAGCAGTTCTTC
CASTPEGAYNEQFF
>TRBD2|TRBV28|NA|TRBJ2-1
TGTGCCAGCAACCCGAGCGGGGGGTTCGACAATGAGCAGTTCTTC
CASNPSGGFDNEQFF
>TRBD1|TRBV7-9|NA|TRBJ1-6
TGTGCCAGCAGCCCTCCTACAGGGGTTAATTCACCCCTCCACTTT
CASSPPTGVNSPLHF